This T cell receptor beta chain was profiled in a study of cytomegalovirus exposure and HLA in healthy donors (dated by TCRdb to the late 2010s). At the level of the whole study: An earlier analysis of around 600 of the donors reported roughly 300 Gb of sequence data and 120 million or so unique TCR beta sequences from about 179 million T cells. On average, around 240,000 unique TCR beta nucleotide sequences were sequenced per donor among a few hundred genotyped donors of the cohort, with 15% to 20% of those sequences being non-productive. Using immunosequencing, the study profiled T cell repertoires from 500 to 800 subjects and related those repertoires to cytomegalovirus serostatus. The study combined high-throughput TCR immunosequencing, statistical association of individual TCRs with disease status, and machine learning to predict cytomegalovirus infection status. A later analysis re-analyzed previously published TCR beta repertoires from 600 to 850 donors and added high-resolution HLA genotyping to study TCR occurrence patterns. To decide whether each TCR beta V gene segment behaved as functional or pseudogenic, an earlier analysis of some 540 of the donors relied on high-throughput TCR beta sequencing. HLA typing included class I and class II loci at four-digit resolution. Genome-wide SNP genotypes for about three fifths of the roughly 700 donors were used in a later genetic analysis, which treated that subset as a discovery cohort. Among the roughly 400 genotyped donors, around 79% belonged to the genetic ancestry cluster associated with self-reported Caucasian donors. Donor age, sex, ethnicity and CMV serostatus were compiled together with the repertoire data. The study was designed to test whether signatures of past pathogen exposure could be identified by cataloging public T cell receptors. The later analysis used no new phenotypic data to find candidate immune exposures, relying instead on TCR beta sequences and their occurrence across donors. All discovery cohort repertoires had been generated on a single sequencing platform. An early release that covered about 600 HLA-typed donors contained approximately 300 gigabases of sequencing data and tens of millions of unique TCR sequences. Four to six DR-DQ haplotypes were handled as single units for association and clustering, since linkage in the cohort was strong. Besides the first cohort of approximately 710 subjects, a separate validation cohort made up of roughly 120 different subjects was used. The number of typed donors differed by locus: about 620-630 for A, B, C, DRB1 and DQB1; approximately 530 for DQA1; over 600 for DPA1; and 450 to 480 for DPB1. What the authors observed across the whole study: Broadly in line with IMGT annotations, most TCR beta V segments showed up in productive rearrangements about 87% or about 30% of the time in an earlier analysis of around 600 of the donors. In a later analysis, most CMV-associated TCR beta chains were found to appear HLA-restricted, with HLA associations seemingly driven largely by CMV exposure. The study listed 150 to 200 TCR beta chains as associated with cytomegalovirus. It was suggested by the authors that the approach could potentially be generalized to other disease states and immunological phenotypes. The only immune exposure information available for the cohort was CMV serostatus. The earlier analysis of fewer than 750 of the donors excluded fewer than 20 rarely observed V segments, including chromosome 9 orphons, because counts were too low. In a later analysis, HLA-associated TCR beta chains showed more clonal expansion and lower generation probabilities than non-associated chains that were equally common. Roughly uniform sequencing depth across donors was assumed in presence/absence analyses, although this assumption may not hold. A later genetic analysis associated a missense DCLRE1C variant with V-gene and J-gene trimming of TCR beta chains, and an independent cohort replicated the association. Three of the identified cytomegalovirus-associated TCR beta chains were confirmed in vitro to be specific for cytomegalovirus antigens. A further reported finding was that TCR beta sequences accurately predicted the HLA-A and HLA-B alleles for most subjects in the first cohort. Several of the top co-occurrence clusters appeared to be linked to parvovirus B19, influenza, CMV and Epstein-Barr virus, according to a later analysis. A group of highly shared sequence variants was considered likely to be a technical artifact of the sequencing pipeline. Correlated functional status among segregating V segments might be attributable to linkage disequilibrium, but an unknown experimental factor could not be ruled out. A later analysis found that TCR association rates varied across HLA loci, with DRB1 alleles showing the most associated TCRs and HLA-C alleles the fewest. In a later genetic analysis, fewer N-insertions in productive TCRs were reported among donors in an Asian-associated ancestry cluster than the roughly 700-donor mean. A later analysis associated 17,000 or so TCR beta sequences with specific HLA alleles at a false discovery rate of 0.05. In this cohort, only TCR beta chains were sequenced, and detectable features were limited by the absence of alpha or paired-chain data. Because HLA typing was missing for some donors at each locus, association tests included only the typed subset. Assigning TCR associations to individual alleles was difficult when HLA alleles, especially DR and DQ, strongly co-occurred. Most TCR sequences were observed very rarely across donors, whereas some public TCRs were present in many individuals. The classifier was reported to diagnose cytomegalovirus status with high specificity and sensitivity in both the original cohort and the validation cohort. Because the 87-base-pair reads could not distinguish some IMGT-functional V segments, including TRBV6-2 and TRBV6-3, those segments were excluded.

As concerns this clone: There is no known antigen for this receptor. There are no base qualities to consult, and no much larger clone falls within one base.

The CDR3 covers 13 residues, taking in both the cysteine and the phenylalanine. The read is trimmed to its CDR3 DNA, 39 bases read in frame from base 1. The junction shows trimming of 4 bases on V and 3 bases on J, and the gene matches do not reach 3 bases of it. Reading the germline V gene gives CDR1 SGHAT and CDR2 FQNNGV. Receptor amplification or capture employed the immunoSEQ multiplex PCR assay. For the multiplex PCR, a mixture combining 60 forward primers for TCR Vbeta segments and 13 reverse primers for TCR Jbeta segments was used. Amplification of the CDR3 region of rearranged TCR beta genes was performed with a multiplex PCR assay on genomic DNA. Amplified TCR beta libraries were sequenced as 87-base-pair reads on the Illumina HiSeq System. In the source study's methods: A later analysis counted tens of millions of unique TCR beta chains across the 640 or so repertoires, and approximately 11 million of these chains were shared by at least two donors. Raw reads were error-corrected and collapsed into unique sequences with a nearest-neighbor algorithm that merged closely related sequences to remove PCR and sequencing errors. CDR3 sequences were aligned to IMGT reference sequences to assign V, D and J gene segments. Each retained sequence needed at least a six-nucleotide match to both a V gene segment and a J gene segment. A rearrangement counted as productive if the CDR3 had no stop codons and remained in frame with V and J, and every other rearrangement counted as non-productive. CDR3 was defined by IMGT convention, running from the second conserved V-encoded cysteine to the conserved J-encoded phenylalanine. The earlier analysis of about 590 of the donors excluded sequences that lacked an unambiguous match to a single V gene segment. An earlier analysis of fewer than 750 of the donors called V segments functional above 56.7% productive rearrangements and segregating when the between-donor standard deviation exceeded 5%. A statistical classification framework was built for diagnosing cytomegalovirus status from the catalog of TCR beta chain sequences. A later analysis assigned V and J genes by comparing TCR nucleotide sequences with IMGT/GENE-DB human TR gene sequences. A later analysis assigned CDR3 sequences and most-parsimonious VDJ recombination scenarios with the TCRdist pipeline. In a later analysis, each TCR beta chain was defined by its CDR3 amino acid sequence together with its V-gene family, and reads lacking a unique V-gene family were excluded. To address suspected cross-contamination and a sequencing artifact, a later analysis removed around 600 highly shared, low-generation-probability nucleotide sequences. In a later analysis, a clonal expansion index was calculated for each public chain from normalized within-repertoire ranks of inferred template counts. A later analysis computed generation probabilities with a VDJ recombination model fitted to out-of-frame rearrangements, and checked the results against IGoR. Hypergeometric tests were used in a later analysis to score TCR-TCR, TCR-HLA and TCR-CMV co-occurrence, with a repertoire-size bias correction applied to the TCR pairs. A later analysis estimated false discovery rates by permuting HLA or CMV assignments 20 times. In a later analysis, co-occurring TCRs were grouped using DBSCAN, and TCRdist sequence similarity was added for clustering within HLA-allele-positive subsets. Repertoires with fewer than 30,000 or more than 120,000 public chains, plus five repertoires with anomalous nucleotide sharing, were excluded from co-occurrence clustering. Drawn from immuneACCESS, this table holds only the in-frame rearrangements with V and J called that TCRdb kept. Clones are partly lost; checked studies trace under half to an unresolved V gene and leave the rest unexplained. D and trimming come from the DNA, and the V and J calls and clone size come from that table. For this sample there are 150,000 or so clones; 55% to 75% appear just once. The ten largest clonotypes hold 2% to 3% of the sample.

The cohort consisted of 666 healthy bone marrow donors. At the time of sampling, all cohort members were nominally healthy, though unrecorded immune exposures were likely present. CMV serostatus was recorded as positive for some 300 and negative for about half of the 666 cohort members, whereas no CMV serostatus was recorded for the donor in question. Each donor provided a peripheral blood sample, and peripheral blood mononuclear cells were used for TCR beta sequencing. Genomic DNA extraction from the blood cell samples was performed with the Qiagen DNeasy Blood Extraction Kit. Sequencing was carried out using PBMCs. The sequence was collected from a human donor in good health. Here the chain combines TRBV11-2 and TRBJ2-7; 7 bases in the junction line up with TRBD2. The CDR3 has the sequence CASSWGGVYEQYF. Read as DNA, the sequence is TGTGCCAGCAGCTGGGGGGGAGTCTACGAGCAGTACTTC.